In this sample, the clone carrying this T cell receptor beta chain turned up a few times. Its specificity is unknown. This specimen includes other DNA sequences encoding the same CDR3. Sequenced material consisted of expressed TCRB transcripts (all of the isolated RNA was reverse transcribed). Produced via immunoSEQ multiplex PCR; TCRdb's table is partial and in-frame only. The data hold 150,000 to 190,000 clones, with about a tenth observed a single time. The CDR3 is made up of 13 amino acids. Germline V gene data show CDR1 as SEHNR and CDR2 as FQNEAQ (reference sequence). V lost 5 bases to trimming and J lost 2 bases, with 10 bases between them. This entry is derived from a study of beta chain features in type 1 diabetes. Whole-study findings and limits: Type 1 diabetes patients had moderately but significantly shorter TCRB CDR3s in all four CD4+ subsets.

Cell sorting via CD45RO/CCR7/CD25/CD127/CD95/CD27 was performed to obtain CD4+ naive, central memory, regulatory and stem cell-like memory cells. V is TRBV7-9 and J is TRBJ2-7; D unresolved. This receptor was taken from a man aged 25-45 years with type 1 diabetes. Material: central memory CD4+ T cells from blood. CDR3 loop: CASSPLSPYEQYF. The CDR3 coding sequence is TGTGCCAGCAGCCCCTTAAGCCCCTACGAGCAGTACTTC.